Presented here are 19 T cell receptor beta chains from one specimen sequenced in a study of blood T cell repertoires in COVID-19. Sequencing used immunoSEQ multiplex PCR; TCRdb keeps in-frame clones, though not all of them. The sample lists 300,000 or so clones; around 80% were seen once. Sequenced input: peripheral blood. These receptors were collected from a woman between 50 and 59 years old with acute or convalescent COVID-19.

This chain joins TRBV11-2 and TRBJ2-3, with 9 positions matching TRBD2. The CDR3 covers 16 residues. In germline, CDR1 is SGHAT, CDR2 FQNNGV. V lost 2 bases to trimming and J lost 6 bases; unmatched junction nucleotides: 9. CDR3 region: CASSLQASGVGDTQYF. The DNA for the CDR3 is TGTGCCAGCAGCTTACAGGCTAGCGGGGTCGGTGATACGCAGTATTTT. Supplemented by reference TRBV11-2 and TRBJ2-3, the full variable domain reads EAGVAQSPRYKIIEKRQSVAFWCNPISGHATLYWYQQILGQGPKLLIQFQNNGVVDDSQLPKDRFSAERLKGVDSTLKIQPAKLEDSAVYLCASSLQASGVGDTQYFGPGTRLTVL.

V usage is TRBV7-3 and J usage is TRBJ1-2; 9 positions agree with TRBD1. CDR3 length: 14 residues. Germline CDR1 is SGHTA and CDR2 is FQGTGA. Germline trimming cut 5 bases from V and 4 bases from J; bases unmatched to any gene: 5. DNA for the CDR3: TGTGCCAGCAGCCCACAGGGGGCTGGCTATGGCTACACCTTC. Translating gives CASSPQGAGYGYTF.

The CDR3 sequence is CASSPSDTEQFF. The CDR3 DNA sequence: TGTGCCAGCAGCCCCTCGGACACTGAGCAGTTCTTC. The V call is TRBV3-1 (or the pseudogene TRBV3-2), the J call TRBJ2-1; TRBD1 is a possible D gene (5 bases). This CDR3 has 12 amino acids. Looked up from germline, CDR1 is LGHDT and CDR2 is YNNKEL (reference sequence). V was pared by 4 bases and J by 9 bases, with 10 bases between.

This clone was found once. The rearrangement joins TRBV7-2 to TRBJ2-7, with 9 bases identical to TRBD2. J was trimmed by 6 bases and V by 5 bases; bases with no gene match: 8. This CDR3 is 14 amino acids long. Germline values: CDR1 SGHTA, CDR2 FQGNSA. In nucleotides, the CDR3 is TGTGCCAGCAGCCGTATAGCGGGAGAAAGCGAGCAGTACTTC. Residues: CASSRIAGESEQYF.

The chain recombines TRBV2 with TRBJ2-3; D not certain. This CDR3 contains 12 residues. Germline V gene data show CDR1 as SNHLY and CDR2 as FYNNEI. Trimming removed 6 bases from V and 0 bases from J, with 4 bases in between. This CDR3 reads CASRASTDTQYF. CDR3 bases: TGTGCCAGCAGGGCTAGCACAGATACGCAGTATTTT.

V usage is TRBV2 and J usage is TRBJ1-5; perhaps TRBD1 as D (6 bases). The CDR3 sequence is 13 residues long. CDR1 is SNHLY, CDR2 FYNNEI, per germline. The germline V and J ends were trimmed by 6 bases and 5 bases, with 11 bases remaining between them. The CDR3 nucleotides read TGTGCCAGCAGGGTGGGGGGGCATCAGCCCCAGCATTTT. Translation: CASRVGGHQPQHF.

The V gene is TRBV3-1 (or the pseudogene TRBV3-2), the J gene TRBJ1-1, with D perhaps matching TRBD1 (6 bases). Germline values: CDR1 LGHDT, CDR2 YNNKEL (reference sequence). The CDR3 is 14 amino acids. The ends were cut back, 5 bases at V and 4 bases at J, with 14 bases in the middle. In DNA, the CDR3 is TGTGCCAGCAGCTCCACGGACAGAGCCACTGAAGCTTTCTTT. Amino acids: CASSSTDRATEAFF.

The chain joins TRBV5-4 to TRBJ1-2; D might be TRBD1 (6 bases). This CDR3 is built from 14 residues. V was shortened by 2 bases and J by 4 bases, with 12 bases between the two germline ends. Germline V gene sequence: CDR1 SGHNT, CDR2 YYREEE (reference sequence). This chain's CDR3 is CASSFSQGSYGYTF. For the CDR3, the DNA is TGTGCCAGCAGCTTCTCCCAGGGGAGCTATGGCTACACCTTC. The full variable domain, its missing parts supplied by reference TRBV5-4 and TRBJ1-2, is ETGVTQSPTHLIKTRGQQVTLRCSSQSGHNTVSWYQQALGQGPQFIFQYYREEENGRGNFPPRFSGLQFPNYSSELNVNALELDDSALYLCASSFSQGSYGYTFGSGTRLTVV.

The V call is TRBV2, the J call TRBJ2-4; 9 nucleotides line up with TRBD1. Germline trimming cut 6 bases from V and 5 bases from J; bases unmatched to any gene: 2. Germline V gives CDR1 SNHLY, CDR2 FYNNEI. This CDR3 has 13 amino acids. CDR3 in amino acids: CASRRQGENIQYF. CDR3 DNA: TGTGCCAGCAGGAGACAGGGGGAAAACATTCAGTACTTC.

The V call is TRBV25-1, the J call TRBJ2-7, with a tentative D call TRBD1 (5 bases). CDR1 and CDR2 from the germline V gene are MGHDK and SYGVNS. Trimming pared 4 bases from V and 1 base from J, leaving 14 bases between. The CDR3 has 15 amino acids. In DNA form, the CDR3 reads TGTGCCAGCAGTGGGGGCTTGCTCTCGTCCTACGAGCAGTACTTC. It translates to CASSGGLLSSYEQYF.

In its sample, this clone was seen once. Here the CDR3 reads CASSLSSRDQPQHF. In nucleotides, the CDR3 is TGTGCCAGCAGTTTGAGTAGCAGGGATCAGCCCCAGCATTTT. The chain couples TRBV27 to TRBJ1-5; the D gene is possibly TRBD1 (5 bases). Germline assignment: CDR1 MNHEY and CDR2 SMNVEV (reference sequence). The CDR3 is made up of 14 amino acids. The V end was cut by 3 bases, the J end by 5 bases, with 11 bases between.

V is TRBV7-9 and J is TRBJ2-3, with 7 bases aligning to TRBD2. The germline V gene encodes CDR1 SEHNR and CDR2 FQNEAQ (reference sequence). J gave up 2 bases and V 3 bases, and 5 bases lay outside the gene matches. The CDR3 is 15 residues long. CDR3 nucleotides: TGTGCCAGCAGCTTGCCGGGGGGAGACACAGATACGCAGTATTTT. Residues: CASSLPGGDTDTQYF.

As for this clone: The junction shows a germline mismatch at one end, possibly a read error. The chain employs TRBV15 and TRBJ1-5; tentative D call: TRBD1 (6 bases). Germline CDR1 is LNHNV and CDR2 is YYDKDF (reference sequence). The CDR3 spans 15 residues. The CDR3, as DNA: TGTGCCACCAGAAGAGGGGGGCAGAGTAATCAGCCCCAGCATTTT. The encoded protein is CATRRGGQSNQPQHF.

The chain is built from TRBV7-9 and TRBJ2-1; 13 bases align to TRBD2. The J segment lost 9 bases and the V segment lost 5 bases, leaving 7 bases of the junction unmatched. The CDR3 is 15 residues long. The V gene's germline CDR1 is SEHNR and CDR2 FQNEAQ (reference sequence). The CDR3 region has the DNA TGTGCCAGCAGCGTAACCGGGACTAGCGGGACTGAGCAGTTCTTC. Translating gives CASSVTGTSGTEQFF.

This clone was counted a single time. The V gene is TRBV24-1, the J gene TRBJ2-3; TRBD2 matches 11 bases. Germline values: CDR1 KGHDR, CDR2 SFDVKD. The CDR3 sequence is 12 residues long. V lost 10 bases to trimming and J lost 9 bases; unmatched junction nucleotides: 5. The CDR3 reads CATATSGGTQYF. The CDR3 nucleotides read TGTGCCACTGCTACTAGCGGGGGCACGCAGTATTTT.

As DNA, the CDR3 is TGTGCCAGCAGCGCCTGGGCCTTCTCTGGAAACACCATATATTTT. Translating it yields CASSAWAFSGNTIYF. This sequence joins TRBV9 and TRBJ1-3; D call uncertain. The CDR3 runs 15 residues. V lost 3 bases, J lost 0 bases, and 10 bases lay in between. CDR1 is SGDLS and CDR2 is YYNGEE in the germline V gene.

The J gene is TRBJ1-1, the V gene TRBV11-3; TRBD1 aligns across 9 bases. V trimming: 4 bases; J trimming: 2 bases; junction bases outside the gene matches: 5. Germline loops: CDR1 SGHNT, CDR2 YENEEA. The CDR3 has 15 amino acids. The CDR3 region is CASSSRTGENTEAFF. CDR3 bases: TGTGCCAGCAGCTCTCGGACAGGGGAAAACACTGAAGCTTTCTTT.

This chain connects TRBV29-1 to TRBJ1-1, with D unclear. Deletions cut 6 bases from V and 4 bases from J, with 15 bases between. The CDR3 sequence is 13 residues long. Germline CDR1 SQVTM, CDR2 ANQGSEA. This chain's CDR3 is CSVAGQVGTEAFF. CDR3 bases: TGCAGCGTGGCTGGGCAGGTGGGCACTGAAGCTTTCTTT.

The rearrangement links TRBV7-9 to TRBJ1-2; D is undetermined. V dropped 5 bases and J dropped 7 bases, with 17 bases sitting between them. Germline assignment: CDR1 SEHNR and CDR2 FQNEAQ (reference sequence). The CDR3 has 14 residues. In DNA form, the CDR3 reads TGTGCCAGCAGCCCCCTCCTGAATGCGCTTGGCTACACCTTC. It yields the protein CASSPLLNALGYTF.